Each of the 14 T cell receptor beta chains below was sequenced from the same sample in a study of T cells in tumors after PD-1 blockade. Generated by immunoSEQ multiplex PCR, the TCRdb table keeps only in-frame clones and is missing some. The table records about 59,000 clones, about four fifths of them present only once. The material was PBMCs, obtained before anti-PD-1 treatment. These receptors were obtained from a human donor with basal cell carcinoma.

This chain joins TRBV18 and TRBJ2-5; unclear D gene. Germline CDR1 is KGHSH and CDR2 is LQKENI. Trimming cost V 6 bases and J 1 base, with 18 bases left between them. This CDR3 has 16 residues. The CDR3 protein is CASSNRLPVTQETQYF. The CDR3 nucleotides are TGTGCCAGCTCCAATAGACTTCCAGTGACCCAAGAGACCCAGTACTTC.

This chain links TRBV7-2 with TRBJ2-1, with D maybe TRBD2 (5 bases). The CDR3 consists of 13 residues. The germline CDR1 and CDR2 sequences are SGHTA and FQGNSA. Trimming removed 5 bases from V and 7 bases from J, with 12 bases in between. The CDR3 DNA is TGTGCCAGCAGCAAAGAGGGTCGAAATGAGCAGTTCTTC. Residues: CASSKEGRNEQFF.

The J gene is TRBJ2-7, the V gene TRBV14; D is uncertain. The CDR3 has 15 residues. The V gene lost 4 bases and the J gene lost 0 bases, with 13 bases spanning the gap. The germline CDR1 and CDR2 sequences are SGHDN and FVKESK. The chain's CDR3 is CASSLAATGSYEQYF. CDR3 DNA sequence: TGTGCCAGCAGCCTCGCAGCAACGGGCTCCTACGAGCAGTACTTC.

J is TRBJ2-3 and V is TRBV5-8; D remains unclear. This CDR3 has 14 amino acids. The V and J ends lost 2 bases and 0 bases respectively, with 7 bases between them. The germline gives CDR1 SGHTS, CDR2 YDEGEE. DNA of the CDR3: TGTGCCAGCAGCTTATCGCAGAGCACAGATACGCAGTATTTT. Amino acids: CASSLSQSTDTQYF.

This chain joins TRBV7-2 and TRBJ2-7; 7 bases are a match to TRBD1. CDR3 length: 14 amino acids. The germline CDR1 and CDR2 sequences are SGHTA and FQGNSA. V shed 5 bases, J shed 3 bases, and the junction held 7 bases outside the gene matches. CDR3 in DNA: TGTGCCAGCAGCGTTACAGGGGATCGCTACGAGCAGTACTTC. Its translation: CASSVTGDRYEQYF.

The chain recombines TRBV5-1 with TRBJ1-1; perhaps TRBD1 as D (5 bases). Germline CDR1 SGHRS, CDR2 YFSETQ. CDR3 size: 16 residues. V lost 1 base to trimming and J lost 0 bases, with 13 bases between them. CDR3 bases: TGCGCCAGCAGCTTGAGAGTAGACAGCATGAACACTGAAGCTTTCTTT. It is translated as CASSLRVDSMNTEAFF.

J is TRBJ1-6 and V is TRBV3-1 (or the pseudogene TRBV3-2); D may be TRBD1 (6 bases). V was clipped by 1 base and J by 9 bases, with 19 bases between them. Germline CDR1 LGHDT, CDR2 YNNKEL (reference sequence). CDR3 length: 17 residues. The DNA for the CDR3 is TGTGCCAGCAGCCAAGCCGCATGGCAGGGGAGGGGTTCACCCCTCCACTTT. It is translated as CASSQAAWQGRGSPLHF.

CDR3 nucleotide sequence: TGTGCCAGCAGCTTAGGTCCAGGGAGGTATGGCTACACCTTC. Amino acids: CASSLGPGRYGYTF. The rearrangement joins TRBV7-9 to TRBJ1-2; perhaps TRBD1 as D (5 bases). Germline-derived CDR1 and CDR2 are SEHNR and FQNEAQ (reference sequence). This CDR3 spans 14 amino acids. V lost 1 base to trimming and J lost 5 bases, with 11 bases between them.

The rearrangement links TRBV5-1 to TRBJ2-1; 10 bases line up with TRBD2. CDR1 and CDR2 (germline): SGHRS, YFSETQ. V lost 0 bases to trimming and J lost 5 bases; unmatched junction nucleotides: 2. This CDR3 is 15 amino acids long. The chain's CDR3 is CASSLALAGNNEQFF. In DNA form, the CDR3 reads TGCGCCAGCAGCTTGGCACTAGCGGGGAACAATGAGCAGTTCTTC.

V gene TRBV19 combines with J gene TRBJ1-2; 8 bases are shared with TRBD1. The CDR3 has 15 residues. From germline, CDR1 is LNHDA and CDR2 SQIVND (reference sequence). V trimming: 6 bases; J trimming: 6 bases; junction bases outside the gene matches: 12. The CDR3 DNA follows: TGTGCCAGTAGAGATACTCCTGGACAGGGAAATGGCTACACCTTC. Amino acid sequence: CASRDTPGQGNGYTF.

The J gene is TRBJ1-2, the V gene TRBV5-6; D remains unclear. The CDR3 spans 13 residues. V gave up 0 bases and J gave up 4 bases, with 7 bases separating them. Germline loops: CDR1 SGHDT, CDR2 YYEEEE. The CDR3 sequence is CASSLEGSYGYTF. The DNA of the CDR3 is TGTGCCAGCAGCTTGGAAGGGAGCTATGGCTACACCTTC.

V usage is TRBV9 and J usage is TRBJ1-6; TRBD1 is a possible D gene (6 bases). Germline V gene data show CDR1 as SGDLS and CDR2 as YYNGEE. V lost 3 bases, J lost 7 bases, and 14 bases lay in between. The CDR3 has 15 amino acids. This chain's CDR3 is CASSATGIGNSPLHF. The CDR3 bases are TGTGCCAGCAGCGCAACAGGGATAGGCAATTCACCCCTCCACTTT.

The V call is TRBV6-2 or TRBV6-3, the J call TRBJ1-2; D might be TRBD1 (6 bases). Trimming stripped 5 bases from V and 8 bases from J, with 15 bases between. The CDR3 spans 13 residues. Germline loops: CDR1 MNHEY, CDR2 SVGEGT. The CDR3 DNA reads as TGTGCCAGCAGTCTAGGTCGGCAGGGGGGCTACACCTTC. This sequence encodes CASSLGRQGGYTF.

The V and J genes are TRBV3-1 (or the pseudogene TRBV3-2) and TRBJ1-2; D ambiguous. Germline assignment: CDR1 LGHDT and CDR2 YNNKEL (reference sequence). This CDR3 contains 14 residues. Trimming left V 3 bases short and J 8 bases short, with 16 bases between. The CDR3 sequence is CASSHARSSGGYTF. The CDR3 DNA is TGTGCCAGCAGCCATGCTAGGAGTTCCGGGGGCTACACCTTC.